Ten or more counts support the clone carrying this T cell receptor beta chain. This sample was taken from a study of T-cell reconstitution after alpha-beta-depleted transplantation in children. V was cut by 1 base and J by 8 bases, with 9 bases left in between. CDR1 LGHDT and CDR2 YNNKEL come from the germline V gene (reference sequence). This CDR3 has 13 amino acids. Unique molecular identifiers were incorporated into the prepared TCRbeta library. TCRdb re-derived calls from the PCR reads in MiXCR, one entry per CDR3 protein. The sample holds fewer than 1 million distinct CDR3 sequences, roughly 16% seen once.

The J gene is TRBJ2-1, the V gene TRBV3-1; D not certain. The TCR originated in a male patient younger than 18 who had a stem cell transplant for acute lymphoblastic leukemia, so the T cells may come from the graft donor. Sequenced here: PBMCs, mostly from graft donor cells, sampled 360 days after TCRalphabeta/CD19-depleted stem cell transplant. CDR3 amino acids: CASSQVNSYEQFF. The CDR3 DNA reads TGTGCCAGCAGCCAAGTAAATAGTTATGAGCAGTTCTTC.